The rows below give T cell receptor beta chains drawn from one sample of a study of beta chain features in type 1 diabetes. Using immunoSEQ multiplex PCR, the repertoire was profiled, and TCRdb retains in-frame clones only, with some absent. The table has approximately 140,000 clones, 6.9% seen once; the top ten hold 1.4%. The sequenced sample consisted of central memory CD4+ T cells from blood. These receptors came from a woman under 40 in good health. Each CDR3 is given with its conserved first and last residue. The order of the fields is CDR3 DNA, CDR3 protein, V gene, J gene, D gene, clone size. A D gene is named only where the DNA matches it firmly. The size entry is marked missing in some rows and otherwise reads once, few, many or a size class.

TGCGCCAGCAGCCTCCGGGACAGGGGGCCGGGGGAGACCCAGTACTTC	CASSLRDRGPGETQYF	TRBV5-1	TRBJ2-5	TRBD1	few
TGTGCCAGCAGCTCCAGGGGGACTAGCGGGAAAAGCACAGATACGCAGTATTTT	CASSSRGTSGKSTDTQYF	TRBV7-3	TRBJ2-3	TRBD2	-
TGTGCCAGCAGCTTCTCCGACAGGGTGGAGGAGTTC	CASSFSDRVEEF	TRBV9	TRBJ2-7	TRBD1	-
TGCGCCAGCAGCCTGGGGGAGACTAGGTACTACAATGAGCAGTTCTTC	CASSLGETRYYNEQFF	TRBV4-3	TRBJ2-1	-	few
TGTGCCAGCAGCGTACGGAGCGAACCTCCCTACGAGCAGTACTTC	CASSVRSEPPYEQYF	TRBV9	TRBJ2-7	-	many
TGTGCCAGCAGCCAAGTCCTGCAGGGGGCTGTAGATGAGCAGTTCTTC	CASSQVLQGAVDEQFF	TRBV4-2	TRBJ2-1	TRBD1	-
TGTGCCTGGAGTGTGGCTAGCGGCCCCGAAGAGACCCAGTACTTC	CAWSVASGPEETQYF	TRBV30	TRBJ2-5	TRBD2	few
TGTGCCAGCAGTCGTACAGGGGGAGTCACTGAAGCTTTCTTT	CASSRTGGVTEAFF	TRBV2	TRBJ1-1	TRBD1	-
TGTGCCAGCAGCCGGGGGGGACTAGCGGGGGCCCATACGCAGTATTTT	CASSRGGLAGAHTQYF	TRBV7-6	TRBJ2-3	TRBD2	-
TGTGCCAGCGGAAGAACCATGACTAGAGGCGGGGAGCTGTTTTTT	CASGRTMTRGGELFF	TRBV9	TRBJ2-2	-	many
TGTGCCAGCAGTTACATCGGACAGGGGAACTATGGCTACACCTTC	CASSYIGQGNYGYTF	TRBV6-6	TRBJ1-2	TRBD1	few
TGTGCCAGCAGATCTATCAGGGGCGCAGCTAACTATGGCTACACCTTC	CASRSIRGAANYGYTF	TRBV11-2	TRBJ1-2	-	few
TGCAGCGTTGAGGACAACACAGATACGCAGTATTTT	CSVEDNTDTQYF	TRBV29-1	TRBJ2-3	-	-
TGTGCCAGCAGCTTAGCCATCTCAGGGGGAAAACTGTTTTTT	CASSLAISGGKLFF	TRBV7-2	TRBJ1-4	TRBD1	few
TGCGCCAGCAGCCAAAATCCGACAGGCTCCCAGCATTTT	CASSQNPTGSQHF	TRBV4-1	TRBJ1-5	-	few
TGCGCCAGCAAGTTGACTAGCGGAGGTTCGAACACCGGGGAGCTGTTTTTT	CASKLTSGGSNTGELFF	TRBV5-1	TRBJ2-2	TRBD2	many
TGTGCCAGCAGTTATGGGGGGGCGATCCGCTACAATGAGCAGTTCTTC	CASSYGGAIRYNEQFF	TRBV6-5	TRBJ2-1	-	-
TGTGCCAGCAGTTTGCAGTTCACTGAAGCTTTCTTT	CASSLQFTEAFF	TRBV28	TRBJ1-1	-	-
TGTGCCTGGAGTGTATCCCTCTACAATGAGCAGTTCTTC	CAWSVSLYNEQFF	TRBV30	TRBJ2-1	-	many
TGTGCCAGCAGCGCCAGGGAAGAGGATGGCTACACCTTC	CASSAREEDGYTF	TRBV7-2	TRBJ1-2	-	few
TGTGCCAGCAGCTTACGAGCGGTGCTGAACACCGGGGAGCTGTTTTTT	CASSLRAVLNTGELFF	TRBV7-9	TRBJ2-2	-	-
TGTGCTCGGATGGATCGGGACAGGGGCAGGGAGACCCAGTACTTC	CARMDRDRGRETQYF	TRBV30	TRBJ2-5	TRBD1	few
TGCGCCAGCAGCTTTGCTAGCGGGAGTATCAACACCGGGGAGCTGTTTTTT	CASSFASGSINTGELFF	TRBV5-1	TRBJ2-2	TRBD2	few
TGTGCCAGCAGTTCCCCCGGACAGGGCTTTGCCGGGGAGCTGTTTTTT	CASSSPGQGFAGELFF	TRBV28	TRBJ2-2	TRBD1	few
TGTGCCAGCAGCGTAGCTCCCCAGGGGTCTGGGGCCAACGTCCTGACTTTC	CASSVAPQGSGANVLTF	TRBV9	TRBJ2-6	-	-
TGTGCCAGCAGTGACGGGACAGGGGGTCCGGCTTTCTTT	CASSDGTGGPAFF	TRBV6-1	TRBJ1-1	TRBD1	once
TGTGCCAGCGCCCGGGCCCGGGGATACACTGAAGCTTTCTTT	CASARARGYTEAFF	TRBV7-9	TRBJ1-1	-	-
TGTGCCAGCAGCACCTCAACCGGGACAGGGTTCTACAATGAGCAGTTCTTC	CASSTSTGTGFYNEQFF	TRBV4-2	TRBJ2-1	TRBD1	few
TGTGCCAGCAGCTTAGTTCAGGGCGCCTACGAGCAGTACTTC	CASSLVQGAYEQYF	TRBV7-8	TRBJ2-7	-	few
TGTGCCAGCAGCCCCCGGGACAGGGGCAGCCACGGGGAGCTGTTTTTT	CASSPRDRGSHGELFF	TRBV9	TRBJ2-2	TRBD1	-
TGTGCCAGCAGCCCCGGACAGGCTTACAATGAGCAGTTCTTC	CASSPGQAYNEQFF	TRBV7-3	TRBJ2-1	TRBD1	many
TGTGCCAGCAGGACCGGGACAGGGGTCGAGACCCAGTACTTC	CASRTGTGVETQYF	TRBV2	TRBJ2-5	TRBD1	-
TGCAGCGCCATGGGCGGGGGTTTGGACGAGCAGTACTTC	CSAMGGGLDEQYF	TRBV29-1	TRBJ2-7	TRBD2	many
TGCGCCAGCAGCGGCGGACAGGGCTCCTACAATGAGCAGTTCTTC	CASSGGQGSYNEQFF	TRBV5-1	TRBJ2-1	TRBD1	once
TGTGCCAGCAGCGTAGGGCTAGCGGGAGGTTTGGACAATGAGCAGTTCTTC	CASSVGLAGGLDNEQFF	TRBV9	TRBJ2-1	TRBD2	once
TGTGCCAGCAGCTTGCAAGGGGGAACTGGAAACACCATATATTTT	CASSLQGGTGNTIYF	TRBV5-5	TRBJ1-3	-	few
TGTGCCAGCAGCTTAGTTTGGACATTTCAAGAGACCCAGTACTTC	CASSLVWTFQETQYF	TRBV7-2	TRBJ2-5	-	-
TGTGCCAGCAGGAATCCAGGGACTAGCGGGGGGGCTCTCACAGATACGCAGTATTTT	CASRNPGTSGGALTDTQYF	TRBV28	TRBJ2-3	TRBD2	few
TGTGCCAGCAGCACGGGACTAGCGGGAGGGCCGGAGACCCAGTACTTC	CASSTGLAGGPETQYF	TRBV5-4	TRBJ2-5	TRBD2	many
TGTGCCAGCAGTTTCCCGAGGACAGCGGAAGCTTTCTTT	CASSFPRTAEAFF	TRBV28	TRBJ1-1	-	few
TGCGCCAGCAGCCCCGCAGATACGCAGTATTTT	CASSPADTQYF	TRBV5-1	TRBJ2-3	-	many
TGTGCCAGCAGCTTAGTCTTCTCTGGCTACACCTTC	CASSLVFSGYTF	TRBV11-2	TRBJ1-2	-	few
TGTGCCAGCAGCTTAGACTCCGCCGGGGAGCTGTTTTTT	CASSLDSAGELFF	TRBV7-9	TRBJ2-2	-	many
TGTGCCAGCAGTTTAAACAGGGGAGACACTGAAGCTTTCTTT	CASSLNRGDTEAFF	TRBV28	TRBJ1-1	TRBD1	few
TGTGCCAGCAGTCTCGCCGGAGGGGCGAATCAGCCCCAGCATTTT	CASSLAGGANQPQHF	TRBV28	TRBJ1-5	-	-
TGTGCCAGCAGCCTCCTCGGGGGGCCAGAGACCCAGTACTTC	CASSLLGGPETQYF	TRBV6-1	TRBJ2-5	-	few
TGCAGCGTTGAAACCCCTAGCGGGAGATACAATGAGCAGTTCTTC	CSVETPSGRYNEQFF	TRBV29-1	TRBJ2-1	TRBD2	many
TGTGCCAGCAGCTCTACTAGCGGGTCAAGCACAGATACGCAGTATTTT	CASSSTSGSSTDTQYF	TRBV7-9	TRBJ2-3	TRBD2	few
TGTGCCAGCTCAGCGGGAGAGAGCTCCTACAATGAGCAGTTCTTC	CASSAGESSYNEQFF	TRBV18	TRBJ2-1	TRBD2	-
TGTGCCAGCAGTTACCGGTCGTCAGGGCGGAATGGCTACACCTTC	CASSYRSSGRNGYTF	TRBV6-5	TRBJ1-2	-	-
TGTGCCAGTAGTGAGAATAGCGGGAGGGCCAATGAGCAGTTCTTC	CASSENSGRANEQFF	TRBV19	TRBJ2-1	TRBD2	-
TGTGCCAGCAGCTTAGCGTTAGCTACCGGGGAGCTGTTTTTT	CASSLALATGELFF	TRBV7-2	TRBJ2-2	-	few
TGTGCCAGCAGTGACATGGACAGGGATGAAAAACTGTTTTTT	CASSDMDRDEKLFF	TRBV6-5	TRBJ1-4	TRBD1	few
TGTGCCAGCAGCTTACAGGGGGGGCCCAATCAGCCCCAGCATTTT	CASSLQGGPNQPQHF	TRBV5-4	TRBJ1-5	TRBD1	few
TGTGCCAGCAGTTTGCAGGTCGTTTGGTTCTTC	CASSLQVVWFF	TRBV28	TRBJ2-1	-	many
TGTGCCAGTAGTATAGACTCAACAGGGTTCGGCTCCTACGAGCAGTACTTC	CASSIDSTGFGSYEQYF	TRBV19	TRBJ2-7	-	many
TGTGCCAGCAGCCCTACGTACCAAGAGACCCAGTACTTC	CASSPTYQETQYF	TRBV7-2	TRBJ2-5	-	-
TGCGCCAGCAGCCTTACAACACCGGGAGATGGCTACACCTTC	CASSLTTPGDGYTF	TRBV5-1	TRBJ1-2	-	few